The rows below give T cell receptor beta chains drawn from one sample of a study of blood T cell repertoires in COVID-19. Assay: immunoSEQ multiplex PCR; the TCRdb copy retains only in-frame clones and omits some. Seen here are 200,000 to 300,000 clones, 87% observed once, and the top ten hold around 7.2%. The sample taken for sequencing was peripheral blood. The receptors come from a man between 60 and 75 years old who had recovered from COVID-19. The CDR3 runs from the conserved cysteine through the conserved F or W. D genes are given only for firm matches. The size field is filled for only some rows; it gives once, few, many or a size class.

V	J	D	size	CDR3	DNA
TRBV24-1	TRBJ2-3	TRBD1	.	CATSLGGPSTDTQYF	TGTGCCACCAGCCTAGGGGGCCCTAGCACAGATACGCAGTATTTT
TRBV19	TRBJ1-1	TRBD1	.	CASSIRAGGARTEAFF	TGTGCCAGTAGTATTCGGGCAGGGGGCGCCAGGACTGAAGCTTTCTTT
TRBV11-2	TRBJ2-5	.	.	CASSLGISQETQYF	TGTGCCAGCAGCTTAGGTATCAGCCAAGAGACCCAGTACTTC
TRBV25-1	TRBJ2-2	TRBD1	.	CASSAAGGYTGELFF	TGTGCCAGCAGTGCGGCAGGGGGATACACCGGGGAGCTGTTTTTT
TRBV9	TRBJ1-5	.	many	CASSVGGSYQPQHF	TGTGCCAGCAGCGTAGGAGGGTCCTATCAGCCCCAGCATTTT
TRBV29-1	TRBJ2-7	TRBD1	.	CSVGTGYEQYF	TGCAGCGTAGGGACAGGGTACGAGCAGTACTTC
TRBV27	TRBJ1-1	TRBD1	.	CASSYSDRGRAEAFF	TGTGCCAGCAGTTATTCCGACAGGGGTAGGGCTGAAGCTTTCTTT
TRBV19	TRBJ1-2	.	.	CASRNRPTQGGYTF	TGTGCCAGTAGAAATCGACCTACCCAGGGTGGCTACACCTTC
TRBV30	TRBJ1-4	TRBD1	.	CAWSMRDRGRANEKLFF	TGTGCCTGGAGTATGCGGGACAGGGGTAGGGCTAATGAAAAACTGTTTTTT
TRBV5-4	TRBJ1-6	.	.	CASSLSAGQSPLHF	TGTGCCAGCAGCTTGTCGGCAGGACAATCACCCCTCCACTTT
TRBV3-1/TRBV3-2	TRBJ1-6	.	.	CASSQETPAPLHF	TGTGCCAGCAGCCAAGAAACTCCAGCGCCCCTCCACTTT
TRBV6-5	TRBJ2-3	.	.	CASRPRGADTQYF	TGTGCCAGCAGACCTAGGGGCGCAGATACGCAGTATTTT
TRBV5-5	TRBJ1-2	.	.	CASSPELGVGYGYTF	TGTGCCAGCAGCCCGGAATTAGGGGTAGGCTATGGCTACACCTTC
TRBV2	TRBJ2-3	.	few	CASRTGHATDTQYF	TGTGCCAGCAGAACGGGACACGCCACAGATACGCAGTATTTT
TRBV12-3/TRBV12-4	TRBJ2-5	TRBD1	.	CASSMGQGETQYF	TGTGCCAGCAGTATGGGACAGGGGGAGACCCAGTACTTC
TRBV2	TRBJ2-5	.	.	CASSEKASRAQETQYF	TGTGCCAGCAGTGAAAAAGCCTCGAGGGCCCAAGAGACCCAGTACTTC
TRBV5-1	TRBJ2-2	TRBD1	few	CASSGRGTGWNTGELFF	TGCGCCAGCAGCGGAAGGGGGACAGGGTGGAACACCGGGGAGCTGTTTTTT
TRBV15	TRBJ1-6	.	.	CATSRGSSYNSPLHF	TGTGCCACCAGCCGGGGGAGCTCCTATAATTCACCCCTCCACTTT
TRBV19	TRBJ2-1	.	.	CATSGGLGNEQFF	TGTGCCACATCAGGGGGACTAGGGAATGAGCAGTTCTTC
TRBV19	TRBJ1-5	.	few	CASNRQVGNQPQHF	TGTGCCAGTAATCGGCAGGTCGGCAATCAGCCCCAGCATTTT
TRBV25-1	TRBJ2-3	TRBD2	.	CASSRPAGNTDTQYF	TGTGCCAGCAGTCGACCAGCGGGGAACACAGATACGCAGTATTTT
TRBV28	TRBJ1-5	.	.	CASSKSSGGNQPQHF	TGTGCCAGCAGTAAGTCTTCCGGGGGCAATCAGCCCCAGCATTTT
TRBV9	TRBJ2-1	TRBD2	.	CASSVSLAGGNEQFF	TGTGCCAGCAGCGTAAGTCTAGCGGGGGGCAATGAGCAGTTCTTC
TRBV2	TRBJ1-5	.	.	CASSYLVGSNQPQHF	TGTGCCAGCTCATACTTAGTCGGTAGCAATCAGCCCCAGCATTTT
TRBV7-9	TRBJ2-2	.	.	CASSSQGFVGTGELFF	TGTGCCAGCAGCTCACAGGGTTTCGTTGGCACCGGGGAGCTGTTTTTT
TRBV6-1	TRBJ2-3	TRBD1	.	CASSDRQGATDTQYF	TGTGCCAGCAGTGACAGACAGGGAGCCACAGATACGCAGTATTTT
TRBV28	TRBJ1-1	.	few	CASKQGPKNTEAFF	TGTGCCAGCAAACAGGGCCCGAAGAACACTGAAGCTTTCTTT
TRBV9	TRBJ1-1	.	.	CASSRGDTPNTEAFF	TGTGCCAGCAGTCGAGGGGACACACCAAACACTGAAGCTTTCTTT
TRBV3-1/TRBV3-2	TRBJ1-6	.	.	CASSQGGAGYDSPLHF	TGTGCCAGCAGCCAAGGTGGTGCAGGGTATGATTCACCCCTCCACTTT